This T cell receptor beta chain was sequenced in a study of T cells after yellow fever vaccination (dated by TCRdb to the late 2010s). With regard to the full study: The SMART-Seq v4 Ultra Low Input RNA kit was used to prepare libraries from fractions with low cell numbers. To follow T-cell clones before and after primary and booster YFV17D yellow fever vaccination, bulk TCR alpha and beta repertoires were sequenced over time. The cohort comprised two healthy male donors, one aged 18 to 30 and one aged 30 to 40 years. Bulk PBMC replicates and cell subsets were isolated from blood drawn at multiple timepoints before and after both primary and secondary immunization.

In the germline V gene, CDR1 corresponds to SGHRS and CDR2 to YFSETQ. The CDR3, cysteine through phenylalanine, is 14 amino acids long. Left in the record is the CDR3 DNA by itself, 42 bases read in frame from the first base. The V end gives up 4 bases and the J end 4 bases, leaving 5 bases in the junction not matched to a gene. The treatment or condition label, as the study defines it: live attenuated yellow fever vaccine strain. At every blood-draw timepoint, two biological replicates of bulk PBMCs were collected. A standard Ficoll-Paque protocol was used to isolate PBMCs from peripheral blood. TriZol was used to extract RNA from bulk PBMCs, from CD4 and CD8 fractions, and from dextramer-positive and dextramer-negative fractions. TCR cDNA was made using 5'RACE template switching, a step that added a universal primer site and unique molecular identifiers. Priming for cDNA synthesis came from both the TCR alpha and TCR beta constant segments. Two PCR steps were used to amplify libraries, with sample barcodes and sequencing adapters being added in the second step. Sequencing of libraries was performed on Illumina HiSeq 2500 (2x100 bp) or NovaSeq (2x150 bp). Turning to the authors' computational methods: MIGEC was used to demultiplex reads and collapse the reads into UMI consensus sequences, and MiXCR was used for V(D)J alignment. Vaccine-responding clonotypes were identified with edgeR using replicate PBMC samples, with FDR below 0.01 and a log2 fold change above 5 up to day 15 being required. Bulk clonotypes were assigned CD4 or CD8 identity according to which sequenced CD4 or CD8 repertoire held them at higher abundance. The public reads were reanalyzed by TCRdb: fastp trimming at Q25, MiXCR alignment, in-frame beta chains only. Identical CDR3 proteins give one entry, which carries the most common genes and DNA. The V and J calls were not made by the authors but by TCRdb's processing. Present in this sample are about 400,000 distinct CDR3 sequences, about 6.2% of which were seen just once. The leading ten clones occupy about 15% of the sample.

The paper as a whole reports these results and caveats: A small fraction of clonotypes appeared in both the CD4 and CD8 compartments, likely as a result of convergent recombination. Only a couple of donors were included in the study, so the extent to which the findings can be generalized is limited. Compared with the primary T-cell response, the secondary T-cell response was faster but weaker, reaching its peak on day 5 rather than on day 15. After the booster, most clones that had expanded after primary vaccination were detected again (around 96% of CD4 and under 90% of CD8), suggesting broad maintenance of memory. Computational filtering was needed because FACS-sorted repertoires could contain abundant contaminating clonotypes from the bulk population.

This clonotype was detected only a few times. Its recognized antigen is unknown. There are no base qualities to consult, and no much larger clone falls within one base. The specimen was PBMCs, collected 5 days after the yellow fever booster vaccination. The chain employs TRBV5-1 and TRBJ1-5; 7 bases in between match TRBD1. The sequence was obtained from a man younger than 40 who received the YFV17D yellow fever vaccine. The CDR3 reads CASSTGTENQPQHF. The bases are TGCGCCAGCAGCACCGGGACAGAAAATCAGCCCCAGCATTTT.